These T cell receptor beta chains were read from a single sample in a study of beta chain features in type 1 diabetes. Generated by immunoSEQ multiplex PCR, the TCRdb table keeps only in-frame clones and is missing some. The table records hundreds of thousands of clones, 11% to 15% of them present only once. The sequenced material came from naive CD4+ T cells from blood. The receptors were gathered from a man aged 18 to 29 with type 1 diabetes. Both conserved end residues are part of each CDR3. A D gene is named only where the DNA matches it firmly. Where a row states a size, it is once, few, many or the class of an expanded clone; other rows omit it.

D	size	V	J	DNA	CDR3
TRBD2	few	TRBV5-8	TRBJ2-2	TGTGCCAGCAGCCCGACTAGCGGGAGCGGGTACACCGGGGAGCTGTTTTTT	CASSPTSGSGYTGELFF
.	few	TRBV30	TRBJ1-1	TGTGCCTGGAGTGTACAAGGGAACACTGAAGCTTTCTTT	CAWSVQGNTEAFF
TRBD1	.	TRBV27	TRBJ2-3	TGTGCCAGCCTAGACAGGGGAACAGATACGCAGTATTTT	CASLDRGTDTQYF
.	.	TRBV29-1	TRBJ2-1	TGCAGCGTTGGGGATGAGCAGTTCTTC	CSVGDEQFF
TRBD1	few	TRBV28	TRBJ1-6	TGTGCCAGCAGTTACCTAGGACAGGGGTGGTCGAATTCACCCCTCCACTTT	CASSYLGQGWSNSPLHF
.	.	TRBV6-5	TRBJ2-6	TGTGCCAGCAGCCCCCCGAGGACTGGGGCCAACGTCCTGACTTTC	CASSPPRTGANVLTF
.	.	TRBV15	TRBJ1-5	TGTGCCACCAGCAGAGATTCCACTACAAATCAGCCCCAGCATTTT	CATSRDSTTNQPQHF
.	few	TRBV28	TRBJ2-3	TGTGGTATAAGGGGCAGGTCTTGGGATACGCAGTATTTT	CGIRGRSWDTQYF
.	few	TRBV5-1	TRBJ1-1	TGCGCCAGCAGCTTGGGGGTCCGGGTCACTGAAGCTTTCTTT	CASSLGVRVTEAFF
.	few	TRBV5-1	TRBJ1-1	TGCGCCAGCACTTTACAGGCGAACACTGAAGCTTTCTTT	CASTLQANTEAFF
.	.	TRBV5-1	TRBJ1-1	TGCGCCAGCAGCTTGGTAATGGGAAACACTGAAGCTTTCTTT	CASSLVMGNTEAFF
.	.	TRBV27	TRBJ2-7	TGTGCCAGCAGTTTATCTCCAGGGACCTACGAGCAGTACTTC	CASSLSPGTYEQYF
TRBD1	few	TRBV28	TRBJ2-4	TGTGCCAGCAGTTTCCTAGGACAGGGGGCAGGAGGGAACATTCAGTACTTC	CASSFLGQGAGGNIQYF
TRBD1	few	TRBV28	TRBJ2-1	TGTGCCAGCACCGGACCCGGACAGGACAATGAGCAGTTCTTC	CASTGPGQDNEQFF
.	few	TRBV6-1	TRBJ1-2	TGTGCCAGCAGTGAAGAAGTCCTCTATGGCTACACCTTC	CASSEEVLYGYTF
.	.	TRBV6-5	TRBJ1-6	TGTGCCAGCAGTCTGGAGTATAATTCACCCCTCCACTTT	CASSLEYNSPLHF
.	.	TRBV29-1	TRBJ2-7	TGCAGCGTTGGTTTTACGTCGGGATCGGGCGAGCAGTACTTC	CSVGFTSGSGEQYF
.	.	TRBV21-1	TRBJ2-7	TGTGCCAGCAGCAAAGGGGGCCCGGGGGAGCAGTACTTC	CASSKGGPGEQYF
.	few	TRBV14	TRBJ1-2	TGTGCCAGCAGCCGGCAGGGGTTTGGCTACACCTTC	CASSRQGFGYTF
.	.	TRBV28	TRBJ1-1	TGTGCCAGCTACTTGAGGGCTGAAGCTTTCTTT	CASYLRAEAFF
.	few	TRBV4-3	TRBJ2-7	TGCGCCAGCAGCCAAGGCAGGCAACTATCCTACGAGCAGTACTTC	CASSQGRQLSYEQYF
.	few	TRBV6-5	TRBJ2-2	TGTGCCAGCATGGTGAGGGCGGACACCGGGGAGCTGTTTTTT	CASMVRADTGELFF
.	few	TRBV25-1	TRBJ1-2	TGTGCCAGCAGTGAATCGTTTTCGGGGCATGGCTACACCTTC	CASSESFSGHGYTF
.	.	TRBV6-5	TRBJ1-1	TGTGCCAGCACCTTAAACAACAGGGATTACACTGAAGCTTTCTTT	CASTLNNRDYTEAFF
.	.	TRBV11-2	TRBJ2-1	TGTGCCAGCAGCTTAGAGGGGGTCTCCTACAATGAGCAGTTCTTC	CASSLEGVSYNEQFF
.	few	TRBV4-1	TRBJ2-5	TGCGCCAGCAGCCAAGGGATCCTCAGGAACCAAGAGACCCAGTACTTC	CASSQGILRNQETQYF
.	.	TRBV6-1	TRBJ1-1	TGTGCCAGCAGTGAACAGATGGACACTGAAGCTTTCTTT	CASSEQMDTEAFF
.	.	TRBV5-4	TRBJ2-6	TGTGCCAGCAGCTCTGTGACGACAGCGATATCTTCTGGGGCCAACGTCCTGACTTTC	CASSSVTTAISSGANVLTF
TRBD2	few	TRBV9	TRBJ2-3	TGTGCCAGCAGCGAAGGACTAGCTGGCACAGATACGCAGTATTTT	CASSEGLAGTDTQYF
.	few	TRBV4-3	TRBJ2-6	TGCGCCAGCAGCCAAGCTCCAGGGGCTGGGGCCAACGTCCTGACTTTC	CASSQAPGAGANVLTF
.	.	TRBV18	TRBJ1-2	TGTGCCAGCTCACCGCAGGGGCGGGAAGGCTACACCTTC	CASSPQGREGYTF
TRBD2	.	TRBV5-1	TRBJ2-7	TGCGCCAGCAGCCCTAGCGGGGGACCCTACGAGCAGTACTTC	CASSPSGGPYEQYF
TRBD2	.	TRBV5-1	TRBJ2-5	TGCGCCAGCAGCGACCCCACTAGCGGAGGAGAGACCCAGTACTTC	CASSDPTSGGETQYF
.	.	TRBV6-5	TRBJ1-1	TGTGCCAGCACCAGACCCGGGACACTTTTCACTGAAGCTTTCTTT	CASTRPGTLFTEAFF
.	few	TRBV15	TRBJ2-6	TGTGCCACCAGCAGGGTCTCAGGGTACGGGGCCAACGTCCTGACTTTC	CATSRVSGYGANVLTF